This TCR beta chain was sequenced in a study of vaccination effects on CD4 cells after COVID-19. Measured with immunoSEQ multiplex PCR; TCRdb has only the in-frame clones, and not every one. Among tens of thousands of clones listed, about 74% were seen once. After expansion with viral peptide pools in the ViraFEST assay, antigen-specific CD4+ T cells were sequenced. CD4+ T cell isolation took place after about 11 days of culture. Two-dose vaccination with either BNT162b2 or mRNA-1273 was given to the participants. The CDR3 has 15 residues. Trimming shortened V by 5 bases and J by 3 bases, and 14 bases separated the two germline ends. Per the germline V gene, CDR1 is SGHTA and CDR2 is FQGNSA. This clone was recorded once. Antigen: not known.

Sequenced material: CD4+ T cells from PBMCs cultured with HCoV-OC43 spike peptides, taken after COVID-19 vaccination. Subset described: HCoV-OC43 spike overlapping peptide pool stimulation. This chain links TRBV7-2 with TRBJ1-5, with D possibly matching TRBD1 (6 bases). The sequence was collected from a human donor who received a COVID-19 vaccine. CDR3 sequence reads: CASSPGGFLNQPQHF. For the CDR3, the DNA is TGTGCCAGCAGCCCCGGGGGCTTCCTCAATCAGCCCCAGCATTTT.